The 27 T cell receptor beta chains reported below all come from one sample, sequenced in a study of regulatory T cells in long-lasting Graves disease. Investigators prepared the TCR beta libraries by applying iRepertoire HTBI primers and Arm-PCR of CDR3 regions. TCRdb re-called the multiplex PCR reads through MiXCR, storing one row per CDR3 protein. The sample yields roughly 500,000 distinct CDR3 sequences, around 21% seen once. Time point in this sample: persistent/refractory GD, antithyroid drugs over 5 years with positive TRAb. Extracted PBMC RNA gave rise to the TCR library. Sequenced here: peripheral blood mononuclear cells (PBMCs), sampled when the disease was refractory, from a patient treated with antithyroid drugs. These receptors came from a female donor with Graves disease.

This clonotype was detected ten times or more. The chain employs TRBV12-3 or TRBV12-4 and TRBJ2-4; D perhaps matches TRBD1 (5 bases). Trimming stripped 3 bases from V and 0 bases from J, with 15 bases between. This CDR3 has 17 amino acids. Here the CDR3 DNA reads TGTGCCAGCAGTTTCTCTGTGACAGAACTAGCCAAAAACATTCAGTACTTC. Protein: CASSFSVTELAKNIQYF.

A remark on this clonotype: This may come from a read error, since a much larger clone is one base off. Without the conserved terminal phenylalanine or tryptophan, this CDR3 likely stems from a read error. The chain joins TRBV7-8 to TRBJ2-2; 14 nucleotides line up with TRBD2. The length of the CDR3 is 18 residues. CDR1 and CDR2 (germline): SGHVS, FQNEAQ. The trim removed 1 base at V and 4 bases at J, leaving 5 bases unmatched. CDR3 sequence: CASSLVGLAGVRTGELFS. In nucleotides, the CDR3 is TGTGCCAGCAGCTTAGTGGGACTAGCGGGAGTGCGCACCGGGGAGCTGTTTTCT.

Written as DNA, the CDR3 is TGTGCCAGCAGCGATTCACAGGGGGCGGTTGATGGCTACACCTTC. Protein: CASSDSQGAVDGYTF. The J gene is TRBJ1-2, the V gene TRBV6-1; 9 bases map to TRBD1. The germline V gene has CDR1 MNHNS and CDR2 SASEGT. After removal of 6 bases from V and 6 bases from J, the junction contained 11 bases not matched to a gene. This CDR3 is built from 15 residues.

The chain uses TRBV4-1 and TRBJ2-7; possible D gene TRBD1, 6 bases. Deletions cut 3 bases from V and 3 bases from J, with 15 bases between. This CDR3 contains 15 residues. From germline, CDR1 is MGHRA and CDR2 YSYEKL. The CDR3 spells CASSQQTGTLYEQYF. CDR3 coding DNA: TGCGCCAGCAGCCAGCAGACAGGAACTCTCTACGAGCAGTACTTC.

This clonotype occurred many times. The chain combines TRBV7-2 with TRBJ1-1; D gene unclear. This CDR3 is 14 amino acids long. Trimming took 3 bases from V and 1 from J, leaving 9 bases between them. The germline gives CDR1 SGHTA, CDR2 FQGNSA. The CDR3 bases are TGTGCCAGCAGCTTTGCAGGAAAGAACACTGAAGCTTTCTTT. It translates to CASSFAGKNTEAFF.

The sample holds many counts of this clonotype. The chain employs TRBV28 and TRBJ1-6; no reliable D call. Trimming removed 7 bases from V and 11 bases from J, with 9 bases in between. Germline CDR1 MDHEN, CDR2 SYDVKM. The CDR3 runs to 11 residues. The CDR3 protein is CASTSSTPLHF. CDR3 coding DNA: TGTGCCAGCACCTCGAGCACACCCCTCCACTTT.

This clonotype was seen at least ten times. The chain employs TRBV6-1 and TRBJ2-5; 13 positions match TRBD2. Germline CDR1 and CDR2: MNHNS and SASEGT. V was pared by 10 bases and J by 8 bases, with 7 bases of the junction left unmatched. The CDR3 is 13 residues long. Here the CDR3 reads CATRTSGSETQYF. As DNA, the CDR3 is TGTGCCACTCGGACTAGCGGGAGCGAAACCCAGTACTTC.

This clonotype was seen more than once but under ten times. V is TRBV20-1 and J is TRBJ1-5, with D maybe TRBD1 (6 bases). V was cut by 2 bases and J by 6 bases, with 14 bases left in between. The CDR3 is 14 amino acids. Germline V CDR1 and CDR2: DFQATT, SNEGSKA (reference sequence). For the CDR3, the DNA is TGCAGTGCTAGACCCACAGGGTACAGTCAGCCCCAGCATTTT. Its protein is CSARPTGYSQPQHF.

This clonotype was counted a few times. The V and J genes are TRBV20-1 and TRBJ1-6; 11 bases fit TRBD1. From germline, CDR1 is DFQATT and CDR2 SNEGSKA (reference sequence). With 7 bases clipped from V and 1 base from J, the junction kept 3 bases outside the gene matches. The CDR3 is 15 residues long. The CDR3 DNA sequence: TGCAGTGTTGGGACAGGGGGGTCCTATAATTCACCCCTCCACTTT. As protein: CSVGTGGSYNSPLHF.

There are a few counts of this clonotype. The genes are TRBV4-1 and TRBJ2-5; weak D call: TRBD1 (5 bases). The CDR3 runs 19 residues. V lost 0 bases and J 1 base, leaving 21 bases between the germline ends. Germline values: CDR1 MGHRA, CDR2 YSYEKL. In DNA form, the CDR3 reads TGCGCCAGCAGCCAAGAATCCGGATCTGCTCAGGGTAGCCAAGAGACCCAGTACTTC. Amino acid sequence: CASSQESGSAQGSQETQYF.

V gene TRBV4-1 combines with J gene TRBJ2-2, with unresolved D. The CDR3 covers 14 residues. The ends were cut back, 1 base at V and 4 bases at J, with 7 bases in the middle. Germline V gene data show CDR1 as MGHRA and CDR2 as YSYEKL. In DNA form, the CDR3 reads TGCGCCAGCAGCCAAGGGAAGATCACCGGGGAGCTGTTTTTT. This sequence encodes CASSQGKITGELFF.

This clonotype has more than one count but fewer than ten. The V call is TRBV12-3 or TRBV12-4, the J call TRBJ1-1; a possible D gene is TRBD1 (6 bases). V lost 0 bases to trimming and J lost 4 bases, with 9 bases between them. The CDR3 runs 14 residues. This chain's CDR3 is CASSLAGGSTEAFF. The CDR3 DNA is TGTGCCAGCAGTTTAGCAGGGGGAAGCACTGAAGCTTTCTTT.

This clonotype was observed at least ten times. This chain uses TRBV28 with TRBJ1-2, with D unresolved. CDR3 length: 11 residues. CDR1 and CDR2 from the germline V gene are MDHEN and SYDVKM. Trimming left V 10 bases short and J 4 bases short, with 10 bases between. In DNA form, the CDR3 reads TGTGCCATCGGACGTACCTATGGCTACACCTTC. This translates into CAIGRTYGYTF.

This clonotype was counted only a few times. This chain uses TRBV6-5 with TRBJ2-7; D unclear. Germline loops: CDR1 MNHEY, CDR2 SVGAGI. The germline V and J ends were trimmed by 4 bases and 5 bases, with 9 bases remaining between them. CDR3 length: 12 amino acids. The CDR3 DNA reads as TGTGCCAGCAGTTCCTCTTTCCACGAGCAGTACTTC. Translating it yields CASSSSFHEQYF.

This clonotype was counted ten times or more. This chain connects TRBV12-3 or TRBV12-4 to TRBJ2-7; a possible D gene is TRBD1 (5 bases). The V gene lost 5 bases and the J gene lost 7 bases, with 9 bases spanning the gap. This CDR3 is built from 11 residues. Here the CDR3 DNA reads TGTGCCAGCAGTCAAAGGGGTGAGCAGTACTTC. The encoded protein is CASSQRGEQYF.

A few counts support this clonotype. The rearrangement uses TRBV28 and TRBJ2-7; 7 bases map to TRBD1. Germline V CDR1 and CDR2: MDHEN, SYDVKM. The CDR3 consists of 14 residues. The J segment lost 3 bases and the V segment lost 0 bases, leaving 2 bases of the junction unmatched. CDR3 sequence: CASSLWGTVYEQYF. The CDR3 DNA follows: TGTGCCAGCAGTTTATGGGGGACAGTCTACGAGCAGTACTTC.

This clonotype came up a few times. The chain couples TRBV4-1 to TRBJ1-1, with a weak D call TRBD1 (6 bases). CDR3 size: 14 residues. Trimming took 6 bases from V and 1 from J, leaving 12 bases between them. The germline CDR1 and CDR2 sequences are MGHRA and YSYEKL. The chain's CDR3 is CASRSMTGNTEAFF. The CDR3 region has the DNA TGCGCCAGCAGATCAATGACAGGGAACACTGAAGCTTTCTTT.

The table lists this clonotype with a few counts. The V gene is TRBV5-1, the J gene TRBJ1-1; D is ambiguous. The germline V and J ends were trimmed by 5 bases and 0 bases, with 11 bases remaining between them. The germline CDR1 and CDR2 sequences are SGHRS and YFSETQ. This CDR3 spans 14 amino acids. CDR3 bases: TGCGCCAGCAGGCCGACAAGAGTGAACACTGAAGCTTTCTTT. The encoded protein is CASRPTRVNTEAFF.

This rearrangement joins TRBV4-1 to TRBJ2-1, with TRBD1 matching 9 bases. The CDR3 runs to 14 residues. Unmatched junction bases numbered 3, after V lost 0 bases and J lost 9 bases. The germline gives CDR1 MGHRA, CDR2 YSYEKL. The CDR3 sequence: CASSQENRGLEQFF. The CDR3 nucleotides read TGCGCCAGCAGCCAAGAGAACAGGGGGCTTGAGCAGTTCTTC.

This clonotype was counted a few times. A read error may produce the germline difference seen at one junction end. This chain links TRBV6-9 with TRBJ2-5; D unresolved. Germline CDR1 MNHGY, CDR2 SVAAGI. The CDR3 loop spans 11 amino acids. CDR3 DNA: TGTGCCAGCAGTTACCCTGGAGCTGCGCACTTC. Translation: CASSYPGAAHF.

The chain joins TRBV5-8 to TRBJ2-5; 7 bases agree with TRBD2. The CDR3 sequence is 14 residues long. The germline gives CDR1 SGHTS, CDR2 YDEGEE. V dropped 0 bases and J dropped 5; count of bases not matched to a gene: 4. The CDR3 DNA reads as TGTGCCAGCAGCTTGGGGCGGGAGTCTGAGACCCAGTACTTC. It is translated as CASSLGRESETQYF.

In its sample, this clonotype was seen many times. The J gene is TRBJ2-5, the V gene TRBV12-3 or TRBV12-4, with 15 bases aligning to TRBD2. The V gene end was trimmed by 7 bases and the J gene end by 5 bases; junction bases not matched to a gene: 5. The CDR3 is 15 amino acids. CDR3 protein: CASTSGLAGGETQYF. CDR3 sequence (DNA): TGTGCCAGCACCTCGGGACTAGCGGGAGGTGAGACCCAGTACTTC.

With regard to this clonotype: The junction does not match germline at one end; this may be a read error. The chain has TRBV9 and TRBJ2-7; the D call may be TRBD1 or TRBD2 (5 bases each). Looked up from germline, CDR1 is SGDLS and CDR2 is YYNGEE. The CDR3 runs to 14 residues. The CDR3 bases are TGTGCCAGCAGCCCCGGGACGGGCTCTGTCCGCGCGGGCTTC. Translating it yields CASSPGTGSVRAGF.

This clonotype was seen only a few times. V is TRBV27 and J is TRBJ1-3; D unresolved. CDR3 length: 16 residues. CDR1 MNHEY and CDR2 SMNVEV come from the germline V gene (reference sequence). Trimming shortened V by 5 bases and J by 0 bases, and 14 bases separated the two germline ends. This CDR3 reads CASSDNFRHSGNTIYF. The CDR3 DNA sequence: TGTGCCAGCAGTGACAATTTTAGACACTCTGGAAACACCATATATTTT.

Ten or more counts support this clonotype. The rearrangement links TRBV14 to TRBJ2-7, with D perhaps TRBD2 (5 bases). In germline, CDR1 is SGHDN, CDR2 FVKESK. The V end was cut by 1 base, the J end by 3 bases, with 10 bases between. This CDR3 has 14 amino acids. CDR3 sequence: CASSQVRGFYEQYF. CDR3 bases: TGTGCCAGCAGCCAAGTAAGAGGGTTCTACGAGCAGTACTTC.

The J gene is TRBJ2-7, the V gene TRBV7-3; 8 bases line up with TRBD1. With V trimmed by 5 bases and J by 7 bases, 10 bases remained unmatched. There are 14 residues in the CDR3. CDR1 is SGHTA and CDR2 is FQGTGA in the germline V gene. CDR3 residues: CASSPGQEGLEQYF. The CDR3, as DNA: TGTGCCAGCAGCCCGGGACAGGAAGGGTTAGAGCAGTACTTC.

The V and J genes are TRBV20-1 and TRBJ2-1; D unclear. From germline, CDR1 is DFQATT and CDR2 SNEGSKA (reference sequence). CDR3 length: 10 amino acids. Trimming removed 6 bases at V and 10 bases at J, with 10 bases between. CDR3 amino acids: CSAWDSEQFF. The CDR3 nucleotides read TGCAGTGCCTGGGATTCCGAGCAGTTCTTC.